Listed here are 29 T cell receptor beta chains from one sample, sequenced in a study of cytomegalovirus exposure and HLA in healthy donors. PCR involved 60 Vbeta and 13 Jbeta primers. Some clones are missing from TCRdb's copy, which holds only in-frame ones; the method was immunoSEQ multiplex PCR. This sample has approximately 130,000 clones; about 80% occur once, and the top ten carry approximately 1.2%. The sample comprised PBMCs. All receptors come from a man between 50 and 59 years old in good health and CMV-seronegative.

The V and J genes are TRBV5-4 and TRBJ2-6, with 8 bases lining up with TRBD2. The CDR3 loop spans 18 amino acids. The germline gives CDR1 SGHNT, CDR2 YYREEE (reference sequence). V shed 3 bases and J 0 bases; nucleotides not matched to a gene: 8. The DNA for the CDR3 is TGTGCCAGCAGCTCCCTCAAGCGGGGGCTCTCTGGGGCCAACGTCCTGACTTTC. This codes for CASSSLKRGLSGANVLTF.

This clone was recorded a few times. Within the sample, other DNA sequences also encode this same CDR3. The rearrangement joins TRBV5-8 to TRBJ1-5, with 8 bases aligning to TRBD1. CDR1 and CDR2 from the germline V gene are SGHTS and YDEGEE. This CDR3 contains 15 residues. Trimming removed 1 base from V and 6 bases from J; junction bases left unmatched: 6. As DNA, the CDR3 is TGTGCCAGCAGCTTGACGGACAGGGAGGGTCAGCCCCAGCATTTT. Encoded protein: CASSLTDREGQPQHF.

The chain employs TRBV7-8 and TRBJ2-3; tentatively, D is TRBD2 (7 bases). V lost 3 bases and J 2 bases, leaving 21 bases between the germline ends. The CDR3 is 18 residues long. The V gene's germline CDR1 is SGHVS and CDR2 FQNEAQ. CDR3 in amino acids: CASSFYGGSRGITDTQYF. The CDR3 coding sequence is TGTGCCAGCAGCTTTTATGGCGGGAGTAGGGGGATCACAGATACGCAGTATTTT.

V and J are TRBV28 and TRBJ2-2; possible D gene TRBD2, 6 bases. The CDR3 is 15 amino acids. Trimming shortened V by 8 bases and J by 6 bases, and 19 bases separated the two germline ends. Germline assignment: CDR1 MDHEN and CDR2 SYDVKM. The CDR3 sequence is CASRDSGSRAGELFF. CDR3 coding DNA: TGTGCCAGCCGGGATTCCGGGAGCCGAGCCGGGGAGCTGTTTTTT. Complete variable domain (other parts from reference TRBV28 and TRBJ2-2): DVKVTQSSRYLVKRTGEKVFLECVQDMDHENMFWYRQDPGLGLRLIYFSYDVKMKEKGDIPEGYSVSREKKERFSLILESASTNQTSMYLCASRDSGSRAGELFFGEGSRLTVL.

The chain joins TRBV6-1 to TRBJ1-2; 8 nucleotides agree with TRBD1. CDR3 length equals 16 residues. Trimming at V came to 1 base and at J to 3 bases, leaving 7 bases not matched to a gene. Germline CDR1 MNHNS, CDR2 SASEGT. The CDR3 DNA is TGTGCCAGCAGTGAAGAGGGACAGGCAGGGGACTATGGCTACACCTTC. It encodes CASSEEGQAGDYGYTF.

V usage is TRBV29-1 and J usage is TRBJ2-1; 9 bases line up with TRBD1. CDR1 SQVTM and CDR2 ANQGSEA come from the germline V gene. J was trimmed by 7 bases and V by 4 bases; bases with no gene match: 8. This CDR3 region has 14 residues. The CDR3 region has the DNA TGCAGCGTTGCGCCGGGACAGGGTTCGAATGAGCAGTTCTTC. Its protein is CSVAPGQGSNEQFF.

The V call is TRBV5-8, the J call TRBJ2-2; 14 nucleotides agree with TRBD2. This CDR3 is built from 16 residues. Germline assignment: CDR1 SGHTS and CDR2 YDEGEE. The trim removed 5 bases at V and 5 bases at J, leaving 5 bases unmatched. The CDR3 region has the DNA TGTGCCAGCAGTACCGGGACTAGCGGGAGTACCGGGGAGCTGTTTTTT. This gives the protein CASSTGTSGSTGELFF.

This clone appeared once. This rearrangement joins TRBV29-1 to TRBJ2-1; a weak D match, TRBD2 (6 bases). This CDR3 has 13 residues. V was cut by 7 bases and J by 3 bases, with 13 bases left in between. Germline CDR1 is SQVTM and CDR2 is ANQGSEA. The chain's CDR3 is CSAGPRGYNEQFF. CDR3 DNA sequence: TGCAGCGCCGGTCCGCGGGGCTACAATGAGCAGTTCTTC.

The rearrangement uses TRBV29-1 and TRBJ2-7; D uncertain. Trimming shortened V by 7 bases and J by 3 bases, and 13 bases separated the two germline ends. CDR1 SQVTM and CDR2 ANQGSEA come from the germline V gene. CDR3 length: 12 amino acids. The CDR3 loop is CSGFTDNYEQYF. The CDR3 nucleotides read TGCAGCGGGTTCACAGACAACTACGAGCAGTACTTC.

Only a few counts were recorded for this clone. The chain employs TRBV7-6 and TRBJ1-2; D is uncertain. Germline V gene lookup returns CDR1 SGHVS and CDR2 FNYEAQ. This CDR3 is built from 16 residues. Trimming stripped 1 base from V and 1 base from J, with 13 bases between. As DNA, the CDR3 is TGTGCCAGCAGCTTAGACGTTGGGCTTGGTAACTATGGCTACACCTTC. This codes for CASSLDVGLGNYGYTF.

This clone was counted only a few times. This sequence joins TRBV7-6 and TRBJ1-1; D uncertain. V gave up 5 bases and J gave up 4 bases, with 8 bases separating them. This CDR3 region has 12 residues. Germline CDR1 and CDR2: SGHVS and FNYEAQ. CDR3 nucleotide sequence: TGTGCCAGCAGCCGGCCGGGCACTGAAGCTTTCTTT. This codes for CASSRPGTEAFF.

V gene TRBV5-1 combines with J gene TRBJ1-1, with D perhaps matching TRBD1 (5 bases). CDR1 is SGHRS, CDR2 YFSETQ, per germline. With 4 bases removed from V and 6 bases from J, the gap between germline ends came to 16 bases. The CDR3 totals 14 residues. The CDR3 region is CASSHLVGGAEAFF. DNA for the CDR3: TGCGCCAGCAGCCACCTTGTGGGGGGAGCTGAAGCTTTCTTT.

J is TRBJ1-1 and V is TRBV18, with D perhaps matching TRBD1 (6 bases). CDR1 and CDR2 from the germline V gene are KGHSH and LQKENI. There are 13 residues in the CDR3. The germline V and J ends were trimmed by 8 bases and 1 base, with 11 bases remaining between them. CDR3 loop: CASGGQRNTEAFF. The CDR3 bases are TGTGCCAGCGGGGGCCAGAGGAACACTGAAGCTTTCTTT.

The gene calls are TRBV6-6 and TRBJ2-4, with TRBD2 as a possible D gene (6 bases). V lost 5 bases and J lost 8, with 19 bases in between. The CDR3 spans 15 residues. CDR1 and CDR2 (germline): MNHNY, SVGAGI (reference sequence). Here the CDR3 DNA reads TGTGCCAGCAGTCCTACTCCGGGAACGGGGGACATTCAGTACTTC. Translation: CASSPTPGTGDIQYF.

The chain carries TRBV6-1 and TRBJ2-7; the D gene is possibly TRBD1 (5 bases). This CDR3 spans 15 amino acids. In germline, CDR1 is MNHNS, CDR2 SASEGT. V lost 7 bases, J lost 3 bases, and 19 bases lay in between. The CDR3 nucleotides are TGTGCCAGCACCGAATCAGGGTACGCGCTCTACGAGCAGTACTTC. It codes for CASTESGYALYEQYF.

The rearrangement joins TRBV9 to TRBJ1-3, with no clear D. Trimming cost V 3 bases and J 1 base, with 14 bases left between them. Germline CDR1 reads SGDLS; CDR2 reads YYNGEE. The CDR3 has 16 residues. The CDR3 DNA is TGTGCCAGCAGCGATATACAGCTCCAATCTGGAAACACCATATATTTT. The encoded protein is CASSDIQLQSGNTIYF.

The V call is TRBV27, the J call TRBJ2-1; 7 nucleotides line up with TRBD1. J gave up 7 bases and V 2 bases, and 2 bases lay outside the gene matches. CDR3 size: 13 residues. The germline CDR1 and CDR2 sequences are MNHEY and SMNVEV (reference sequence). The CDR3 protein is CASSLDRVNEQFF. In DNA, the CDR3 is TGTGCCAGCAGTTTAGACAGGGTGAATGAGCAGTTCTTC.

The chain combines TRBV28 with TRBJ2-1, with 7 bases matching TRBD2. The CDR3 is made up of 16 amino acids. V was clipped by 7 bases and J by 8 bases; unmatched bases: 17. Germline CDR1 MDHEN, CDR2 SYDVKM. CDR3 coding DNA: TGTGCCAGCAACCGTCCGGGACTAACTGGCACCCATGAGCAGTTCTTC. Protein product: CASNRPGLTGTHEQFF.

The chain carries TRBV2 and TRBJ2-1; 9 bases are shared with TRBD2. The V gene end was trimmed by 4 bases and the J gene end by 8 bases; junction bases not matched to a gene: 9. This CDR3 comprises 15 residues. Germline-derived CDR1 and CDR2 are SNHLY and FYNNEI. This chain's CDR3 is CASSVIAGVYHEQFF. CDR3 DNA: TGTGCCAGCAGTGTAATAGCGGGAGTTTACCATGAGCAGTTCTTC.

This chain joins TRBV5-1 and TRBJ1-2, with D tentatively TRBD1 (5 bases). CDR3 length: 14 amino acids. Per germline, CDR1 SGHRS and CDR2 YFSETQ. The germline V and J ends were trimmed by 2 bases and 0 bases, with 8 bases remaining between them. The CDR3 loop reads CASSFQGSNYGYTF. DNA for the CDR3: TGCGCCAGCAGCTTCCAGGGATCTAACTATGGCTACACCTTC.

This clone was seen more than once but under ten times. This chain uses TRBV27 with TRBJ1-5; maybe TRBD1 (6 bases). Trimming stripped 6 bases from V and 0 bases from J, with 15 bases between. This CDR3 has 16 amino acids. The germline V gene has CDR1 MNHEY and CDR2 SMNVEV (reference sequence). CDR3 residues: CASRGQGRYSNQPQHF. The CDR3 region has the DNA TGTGCCAGCAGGGGGCAGGGGCGATATAGCAATCAGCCCCAGCATTTT.

Concerning this clone itself: Different DNA sequences within this sample yield the same CDR3. V and J are TRBV14 and TRBJ1-1; D gene ambiguous. Trimming removed 4 bases at V and 4 bases at J, with 13 bases between. CDR1 and CDR2 (germline): SGHDN, FVKESK. The CDR3 is 14 amino acids. Here the CDR3 DNA reads TGTGCCAGCAGCCCCGACCGGGAGGGCACTGAAGCTTTCTTT. As protein: CASSPDREGTEAFF.

V and J are TRBV6-5 and TRBJ2-1, with D maybe TRBD2 (5 bases). CDR3 size: 12 residues. Germline assignment: CDR1 MNHEY and CDR2 SVGAGI. Between the trimmed V and J ends, which lost 6 bases and 13 bases, there was a span of 16 bases. Here the CDR3 reads CASRSGPEGQFF. As DNA, the CDR3 is TGTGCCAGCAGGTCCGGGCCAGAGGGACAGTTCTTC.

This clone was picked up a small number of times. Here the CDR3 DNA reads TGTGCCAGCAGCCAAGAGGGCAGGGGAAACACCGGGGAGCTGTTTTTT. Its protein is CASSQEGRGNTGELFF. V is TRBV14 and J is TRBJ2-2; maybe TRBD1 (6 bases). The CDR3 has 16 amino acids. The V end was cut by 0 bases, the J end by 2 bases, with 10 bases between. Germline-derived CDR1 and CDR2 are SGHDN and FVKESK. Full variable domain (outside the CDR3, taken from reference TRBV14 and TRBJ2-2): EAGVTQFPSHSVIEKGQTVTLRCDPISGHDNLYWYRRVMGKEIKFLLHFVKESKQDESGMPNNRFLAERTGGTYSTLKVQPAELEDSGVYFCASSQEGRGNTGELFFGEGSRLTVL.

The V gene is TRBV5-4, the J gene TRBJ2-7; 7 bases line up with TRBD2. The junction had 8 bases not matched to a gene; V was cut back by 5 bases and J by 0 bases. CDR3 size: 15 residues. In germline, CDR1 is SGHNT, CDR2 YYREEE (reference sequence). This CDR3 is CASSRTSESSYEQYF. The CDR3 bases are TGTGCCAGCAGTCGTACTAGCGAGAGCTCCTACGAGCAGTACTTC. The full variable domain, rest sourced from reference TRBV5-4 and TRBJ2-7, is ETGVTQSPTHLIKTRGQQVTLRCSSQSGHNTVSWYQQALGQGPQFIFQYYREEENGRGNFPPRFSGLQFPNYSSELNVNALELDDSALYLCASSRTSESSYEQYFGPGTRLTVT.

The chain is built from TRBV27 and TRBJ2-7, with 7 bases lining up with TRBD2. With 3 bases clipped from V and 4 bases from J, the junction kept 6 bases outside the gene matches. The germline CDR1 and CDR2 sequences are MNHEY and SMNVEV (reference sequence). This CDR3 comprises 14 residues. The CDR3 DNA reads as TGTGCCAGCAGTTTTGCGCCGGGGGGTTACGAGCAGTACTTC. It specifies CASSFAPGGYEQYF.

The V call is TRBV5-1, the J call TRBJ1-1, with D possibly matching TRBD1 (5 bases). V lost 0 bases and J lost 0, with 9 bases in between. Germline CDR1 and CDR2: SGHRS and YFSETQ. The CDR3 spans 15 residues. The CDR3 region has the DNA TGCGCCAGCAGCTTGGATGGACATTTGAACACTGAAGCTTTCTTT. Translating it yields CASSLDGHLNTEAFF.

The chain couples TRBV5-1 to TRBJ2-5; 7 bases fit TRBD1. TRBJ2-7 matches the DNA end more closely, so the J call is doubtful. The germline gives CDR1 SGHRS, CDR2 YFSETQ. CDR3 length equals 14 residues. Here the CDR3 DNA reads TGCGCCAGCAGCCCCTGGGACAGAAGCCACGAGCAGTACTTC. Translating it yields CASSPWDRSHEQYF.

J is TRBJ1-1 and V is TRBV10-3; perhaps TRBD1 as D (6 bases). CDR3 size: 14 residues. Trimming stripped 3 bases from V and 5 bases from J, with 13 bases between. The V gene's germline CDR1 is ENHRY and CDR2 SYGVKD. The CDR3 nucleotides read TGTGCCATCAGTGATCTGGGGGCAAATACTGAAGCTTTCTTT. Encoded protein: CAISDLGANTEAFF.